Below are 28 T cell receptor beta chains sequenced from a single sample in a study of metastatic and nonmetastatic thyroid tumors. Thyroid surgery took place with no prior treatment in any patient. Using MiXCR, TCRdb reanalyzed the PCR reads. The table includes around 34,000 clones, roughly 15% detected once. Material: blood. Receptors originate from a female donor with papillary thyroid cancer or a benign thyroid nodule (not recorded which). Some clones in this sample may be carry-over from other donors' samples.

CDR3 residues: CASTWDRGYGYTF. DNA for the CDR3: TGTGCCAGCACCTGGGACAGGGGTTATGGCTACACCTTC. This chain links TRBV6-1 with TRBJ1-2; 10 positions agree with TRBD1. V trimming: 7 bases; J trimming: 5 bases; junction bases outside the gene matches: 4. Germline assignment: CDR1 MNHNS and CDR2 SASEGT. CDR3 size: 13 residues.

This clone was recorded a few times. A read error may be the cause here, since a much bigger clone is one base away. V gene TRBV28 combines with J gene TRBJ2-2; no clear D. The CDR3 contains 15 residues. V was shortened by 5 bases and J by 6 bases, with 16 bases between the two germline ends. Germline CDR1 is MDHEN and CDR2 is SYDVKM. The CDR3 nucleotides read TGTGCCAGCAGTCCGCTACCCCAAGGACCCGGGGAGCTGTTTTTT. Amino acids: CASSPLPQGPGELFF.

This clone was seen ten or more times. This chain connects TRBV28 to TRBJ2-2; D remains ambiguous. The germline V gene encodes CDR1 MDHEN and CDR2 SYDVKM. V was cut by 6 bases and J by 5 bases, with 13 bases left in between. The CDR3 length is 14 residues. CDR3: CASRYQARTGELFF. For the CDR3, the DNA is TGTGCCAGCAGATACCAAGCCCGGACCGGGGAGCTGTTTTTT.

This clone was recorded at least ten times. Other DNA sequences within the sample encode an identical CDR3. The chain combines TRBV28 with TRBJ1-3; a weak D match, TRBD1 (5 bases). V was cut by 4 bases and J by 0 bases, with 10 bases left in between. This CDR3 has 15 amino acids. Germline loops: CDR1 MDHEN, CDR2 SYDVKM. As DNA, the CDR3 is TGTGCCAGCAGTTCCGCAGGGTCCTCTGGAAACACCATATATTTT. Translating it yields CASSSAGSSGNTIYF. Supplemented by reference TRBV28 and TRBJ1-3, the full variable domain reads DVKVTQSSRYLVKRTGEKVFLECVQDMDHENMFWYRQDPGLGLRLIYFSYDVKMKEKGDIPEGYSVSREKKERFSLILESASTNQTSMYLCASSSAGSSGNTIYFGEGSWLTVV.

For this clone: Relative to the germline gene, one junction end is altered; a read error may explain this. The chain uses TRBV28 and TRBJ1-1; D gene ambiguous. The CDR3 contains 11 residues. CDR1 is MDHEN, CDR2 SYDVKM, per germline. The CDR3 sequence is CASSFYTESFF. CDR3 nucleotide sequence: TGTGCCAGCAGCTTCTACACTGAATCTTTCTTT.

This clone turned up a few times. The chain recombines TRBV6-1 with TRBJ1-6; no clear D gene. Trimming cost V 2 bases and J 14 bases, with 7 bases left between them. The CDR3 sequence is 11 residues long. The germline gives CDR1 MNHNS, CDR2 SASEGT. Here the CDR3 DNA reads TGTGCCAGCAGTGAAACCGGTTCCCTCCACTTT. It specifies CASSETGSLHF.

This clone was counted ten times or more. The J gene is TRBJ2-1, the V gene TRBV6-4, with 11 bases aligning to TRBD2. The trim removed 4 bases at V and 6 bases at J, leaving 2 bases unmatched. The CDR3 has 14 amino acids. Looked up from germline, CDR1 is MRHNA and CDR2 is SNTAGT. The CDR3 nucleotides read TGTGCCAGCAGTGGTACTAGCGGGAGCAATGAGCAGTTCTTC. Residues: CASSGTSGSNEQFF.

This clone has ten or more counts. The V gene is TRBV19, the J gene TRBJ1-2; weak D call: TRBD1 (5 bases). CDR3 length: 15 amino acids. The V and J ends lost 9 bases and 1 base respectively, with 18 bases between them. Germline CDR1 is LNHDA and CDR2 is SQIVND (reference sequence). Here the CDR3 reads CASRWWDGGNYGYTF. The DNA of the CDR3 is TGTGCCAGCCGGTGGTGGGACGGTGGTAACTATGGCTACACCTTC. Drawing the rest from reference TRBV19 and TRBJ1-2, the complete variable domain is DGGITQSPKYLFRKEGQNVTLSCEQNLNHDAMYWYRQDPGQGLRLIYYSQIVNDFQKGDIAEGYSVSREKKESFPLTVTSAQKNPTAFYLCASRWWDGGNYGYTFGSGTRLTVV.

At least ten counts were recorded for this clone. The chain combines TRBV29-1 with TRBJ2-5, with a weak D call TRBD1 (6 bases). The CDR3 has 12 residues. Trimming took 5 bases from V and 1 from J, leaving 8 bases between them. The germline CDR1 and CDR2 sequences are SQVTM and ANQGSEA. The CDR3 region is CSVSGVQETQYF. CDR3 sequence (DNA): TGCAGCGTTTCAGGGGTCCAAGAGACCCAGTACTTC.

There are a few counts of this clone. In DNA form, the CDR3 reads TGTGCCAGCACCAGACGGACTAGCGGGAGTTTTGTCACTGATACGCAGTATTTT. Translated: CASTRRTSGSFVTDTQYF. This rearrangement joins TRBV27 to TRBJ2-3, with TRBD2 identical over 13 bases. CDR3 size: 18 residues. CDR1 MNHEY and CDR2 SMNVEV come from the germline V gene (reference sequence). The ends lost 7 bases at V and 6 bases at J; junction bases unmatched: 16.

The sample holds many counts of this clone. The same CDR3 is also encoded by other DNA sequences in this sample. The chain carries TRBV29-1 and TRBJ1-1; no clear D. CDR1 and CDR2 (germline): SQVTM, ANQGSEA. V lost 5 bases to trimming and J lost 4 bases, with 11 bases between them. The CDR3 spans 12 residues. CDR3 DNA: TGCAGCGTTAAAAGGGCGGGCACTGAAGCTTTCTTT. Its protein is CSVKRAGTEAFF.

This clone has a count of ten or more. The CDR3 bases are TGCGCCAGCAGCCGGGGTGGCCAAGAGACCCAGTACTTC. Translating gives CASSRGGQETQYF. The rearrangement uses TRBV5-1 and TRBJ2-5; possibly TRBD2 for D (5 bases). The CDR3 totals 13 residues. Germline values: CDR1 SGHRS, CDR2 YFSETQ. Trimming left V 4 bases short and J 1 base short, with 8 bases between.

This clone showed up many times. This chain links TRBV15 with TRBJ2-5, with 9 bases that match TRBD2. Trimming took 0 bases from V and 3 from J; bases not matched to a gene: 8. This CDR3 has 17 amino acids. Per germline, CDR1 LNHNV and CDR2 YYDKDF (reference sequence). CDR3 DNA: TGTGCCACCAGCAGAGATGGTGTGGGCGGGAGGGAAGAGACCCAGTACTTC. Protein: CATSRDGVGGREETQYF.

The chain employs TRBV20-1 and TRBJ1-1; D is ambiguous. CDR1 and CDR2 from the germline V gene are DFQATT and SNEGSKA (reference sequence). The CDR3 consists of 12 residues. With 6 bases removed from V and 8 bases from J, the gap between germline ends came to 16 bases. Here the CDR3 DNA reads TGCAGTGCCAAAGGGTGGGCTGTGGAAGCTTTCTTT. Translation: CSAKGWAVEAFF.

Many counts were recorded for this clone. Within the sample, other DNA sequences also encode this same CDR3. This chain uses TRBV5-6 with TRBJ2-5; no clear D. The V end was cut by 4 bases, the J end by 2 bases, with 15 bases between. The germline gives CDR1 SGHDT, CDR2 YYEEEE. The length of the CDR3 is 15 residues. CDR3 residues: CASSLTLSEQETQYF. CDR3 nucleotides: TGTGCCAGCAGCCTAACCCTTAGTGAACAAGAGACCCAGTACTTC.

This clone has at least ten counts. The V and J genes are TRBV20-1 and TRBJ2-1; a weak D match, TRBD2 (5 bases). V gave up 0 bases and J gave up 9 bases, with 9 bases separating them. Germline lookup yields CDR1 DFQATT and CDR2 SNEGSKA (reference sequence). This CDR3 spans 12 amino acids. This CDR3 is CSARDVGGEQFF. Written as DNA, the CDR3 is TGCAGTGCTAGAGATGTTGGAGGTGAGCAGTTCTTC.

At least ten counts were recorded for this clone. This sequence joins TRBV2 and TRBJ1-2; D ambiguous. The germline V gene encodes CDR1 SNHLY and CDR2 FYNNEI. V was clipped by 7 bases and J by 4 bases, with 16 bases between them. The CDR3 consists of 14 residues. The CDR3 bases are TGTGCCAGCAAGAAGGAGGGATTCCCCTATGGCTACACCTTC. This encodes CASKKEGFPYGYTF.

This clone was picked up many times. The CDR3 DNA reads TGTGCCAGCAGCCCCTCCGGGACAGACGACTACGAGCAGTACTTC. It yields the protein CASSPSGTDDYEQYF. The chain uses TRBV27 and TRBJ2-7; 7 nucleotides line up with TRBD1. Germline V gives CDR1 MNHEY, CDR2 SMNVEV (reference sequence). The CDR3 extends over 15 amino acids. Losses at the gene ends were 6 bases for V and 3 bases for J; bases not matched to a gene: 11.

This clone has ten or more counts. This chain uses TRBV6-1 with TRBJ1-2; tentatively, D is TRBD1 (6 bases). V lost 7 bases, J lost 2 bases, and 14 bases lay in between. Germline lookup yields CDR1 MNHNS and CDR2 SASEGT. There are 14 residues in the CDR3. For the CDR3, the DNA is TGTGCCAGCACTCCGGACAGCGCGAACTATGGCTACACCTTC. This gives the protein CASTPDSANYGYTF.

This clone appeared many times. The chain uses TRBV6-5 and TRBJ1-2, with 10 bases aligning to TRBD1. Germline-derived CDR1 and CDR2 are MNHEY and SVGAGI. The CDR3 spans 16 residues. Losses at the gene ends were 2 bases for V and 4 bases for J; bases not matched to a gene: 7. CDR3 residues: CASSYIRTGGGYGYTF. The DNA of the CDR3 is TGTGCCAGCAGTTACATACGGACAGGGGGGGGCTATGGCTACACCTTC.

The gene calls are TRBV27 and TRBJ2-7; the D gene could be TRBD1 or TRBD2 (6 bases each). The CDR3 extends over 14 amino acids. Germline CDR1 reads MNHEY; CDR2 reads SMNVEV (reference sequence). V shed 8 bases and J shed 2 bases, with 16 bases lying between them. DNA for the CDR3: TGTGCCAGCGCGCAGGGGACTTTTCCCTACGAGCAGTACTTC. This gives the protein CASAQGTFPYEQYF.

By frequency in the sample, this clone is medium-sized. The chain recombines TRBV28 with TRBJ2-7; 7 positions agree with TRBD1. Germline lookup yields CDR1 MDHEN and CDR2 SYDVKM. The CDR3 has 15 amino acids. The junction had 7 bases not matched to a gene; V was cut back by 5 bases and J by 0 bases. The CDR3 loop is CASSDSRDSSYEQYF. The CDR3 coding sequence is TGTGCCAGCAGTGACTCCCGGGACAGCTCCTACGAGCAGTACTTC.

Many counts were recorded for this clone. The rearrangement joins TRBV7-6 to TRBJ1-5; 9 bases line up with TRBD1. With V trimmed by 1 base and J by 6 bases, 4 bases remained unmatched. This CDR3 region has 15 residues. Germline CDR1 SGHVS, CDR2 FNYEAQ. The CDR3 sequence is CASSLGTGDSQPQHF. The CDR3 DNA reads TGTGCCAGCAGCTTAGGGACAGGGGATAGTCAGCCCCAGCATTTT.

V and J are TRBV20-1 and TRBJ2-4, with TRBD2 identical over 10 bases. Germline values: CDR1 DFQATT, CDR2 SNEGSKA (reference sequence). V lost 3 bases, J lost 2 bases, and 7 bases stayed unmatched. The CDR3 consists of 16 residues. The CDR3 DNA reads TGCAGTGCTAGCGGGGTGGGACTAGCGTCCAAAAACATTCAGTACTTC. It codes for CSASGVGLASKNIQYF.

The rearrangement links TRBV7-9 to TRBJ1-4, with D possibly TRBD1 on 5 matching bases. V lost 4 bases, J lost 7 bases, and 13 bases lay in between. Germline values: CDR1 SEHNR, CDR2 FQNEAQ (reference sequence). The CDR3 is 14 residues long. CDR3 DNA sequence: TGTGCCAGCAGCTCCGAGGAGGGGCTTGAAAAACTGTTTTTT. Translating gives CASSSEEGLEKLFF.

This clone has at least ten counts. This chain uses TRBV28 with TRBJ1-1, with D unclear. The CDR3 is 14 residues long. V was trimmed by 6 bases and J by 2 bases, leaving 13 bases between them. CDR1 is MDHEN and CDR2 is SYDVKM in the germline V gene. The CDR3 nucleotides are TGTGCCAGCAGCCGCCCACGACCTAACACTGAAGCTTTCTTT. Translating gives CASSRPRPNTEAFF.

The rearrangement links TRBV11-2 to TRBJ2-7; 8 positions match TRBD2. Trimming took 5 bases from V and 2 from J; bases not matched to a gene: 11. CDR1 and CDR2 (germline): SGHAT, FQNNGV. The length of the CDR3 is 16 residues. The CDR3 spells CASSVLGTSGPYEQYF. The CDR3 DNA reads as TGTGCCAGCAGCGTGCTCGGCACTAGCGGACCCTACGAGCAGTACTTC.

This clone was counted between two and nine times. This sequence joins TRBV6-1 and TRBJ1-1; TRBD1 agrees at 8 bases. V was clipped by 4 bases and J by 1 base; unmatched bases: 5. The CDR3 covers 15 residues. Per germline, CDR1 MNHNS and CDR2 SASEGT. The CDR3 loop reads CASSATGAGNTEAFF. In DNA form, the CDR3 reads TGTGCCAGCAGTGCGACAGGGGCTGGGAACACTGAAGCTTTCTTT.